Below are 3 T cell receptor beta chains sequenced from a single sample in a study of T cells in Graves' hyperthyroidism and ophthalmopathy. TCR beta CDR3 region amplification was performed from RNA transcripts. A set of HTBI primers served as the primers for a first-round RT-PCR of the TCR CDR3. From the multiplex PCR reads, TCRdb called clonotypes with MiXCR, one entry per CDR3 protein. The sample gives some 600,000 distinct CDR3 sequences, more than 45% of which show up once; about 7.8% is in the top ten. Sequencing input: peripheral blood or thyroid tissue (not recorded which). These receptors were taken from a woman in her late teens or twenties with Graves' hyperthyroidism.

In its sample, this clonotype was seen many times. The V call is TRBV2, the J call TRBJ2-2; D is possibly TRBD2 (5 bases). The CDR3 consists of 14 residues. Trimming removed 11 bases from V and 4 bases from J, with 17 bases in between. Germline values: CDR1 SNHLY, CDR2 FYNNEI. CDR3 region: CAGAGWGTTGELFF. In nucleotides, the CDR3 is TGTGCCGGCGCGGGCTGGGGAACCACCGGGGAGCTGTTTTTT.

The rearrangement joins TRBV29-1 to TRBJ1-2; the match to TRBD1 covers 7 bases. Trimming cost V 7 bases and J 2 bases; bases outside gene matches: 4. The CDR3 length is 12 residues. Germline values: CDR1 SQVTM, CDR2 ANQGSEA. The CDR3 reads CSAGGQNYGYTF. DNA for the CDR3: TGCAGCGCTGGGGGACAGAACTATGGCTACACCTTC.

This clonotype was observed a handful of times. The chain uses TRBV19 and TRBJ1-1; D might be TRBD1 (5 bases). Looked up from germline, CDR1 is LNHDA and CDR2 is SQIVND (reference sequence). The CDR3 has 10 amino acids. Trimming pared 9 bases from V and 6 bases from J, leaving 8 bases between. CDR3 region: CARRGPEAFF. CDR3 sequence (DNA): TGTGCCAGGAGGGGCCCTGAAGCTTTCTTT.